The rows below give T cell receptor beta chains drawn from one sample of a study of CD8+ T cells in alopecia areata. TCRdb's table, derived via immunoSEQ multiplex PCR, lists solely in-frame clones and lacks some. The sample yields approximately 180,000 clones, roughly 63% seen once. The sample was CD4+ T cells sorted from blood, taken at approximately week 60, from a patient treated with tofacitinib. The receptors come from a human donor with alopecia areata. The CDR3 runs from the conserved cysteine through the conserved F or W. The D gene is left open where the match is weak. Clone size is stated in some rows and not others, as once, few, many or a class when expanded.

J: TRBJ2-2
size: .
D: .
V: TRBV5-6
CDR3: CASSSGGPTGELFF
DNA: TGTGCCAGCAGCTCAGGGGGGCCTACCGGGGAGCTGTTTTTT

J: TRBJ1-4
size: .
D: .
V: TRBV12-5
CDR3: CASGRTTNNEKLFF
DNA: TGTGCTAGTGGCCGTACGACCAATAATGAAAAACTGTTTTTT

J: TRBJ1-1
size: once
D: .
V: TRBV13
CDR3: CASSLVFGAGPNTEAFF
DNA: TGTGCCAGCAGCTTAGTTTTTGGGGCAGGCCCCAACACTGAAGCTTTCTTT

J: TRBJ2-3
size: .
D: TRBD2
V: TRBV10-1
CDR3: CASSDQAGGTDTQYF
DNA: TGCGCCAGCAGTGATCAAGCGGGGGGCACAGATACGCAGTATTTT

J: TRBJ2-3
size: .
D: .
V: TRBV7-8
CDR3: CASSPLRQSTDTQYF
DNA: TGTGCCAGCAGCCCATTACGGCAGAGCACAGATACGCAGTATTTT

J: TRBJ1-3
size: once
D: .
V: TRBV30
CDR3: CAWSGTRSGNTIYF
DNA: TGTGCCTGGAGTGGGACCCGCTCTGGAAACACCATATATTTT

J: TRBJ2-7
size: .
D: .
V: TRBV4-1
CDR3: CASSQDGQGPTYEQYF
DNA: TGCGCCAGCAGCCAAGACGGGCAGGGGCCAACCTACGAGCAGTACTTC

J: TRBJ1-1
size: .
D: .
V: TRBV4-1
CDR3: CASSQEGGAYEAFF
DNA: TGCGCCAGCAGCCAAGAAGGCGGGGCCTATGAAGCTTTCTTT

J: TRBJ1-2
size: .
D: TRBD1
V: TRBV25-1
CDR3: CASSEGHTGVGYTF
DNA: TGTGCCAGCAGCGAAGGCCACACAGGGGTCGGCTACACCTTC

J: TRBJ2-3
size: .
D: TRBD1
V: TRBV5-5
CDR3: CASSSGTGTRASQYF
DNA: TGTGCCAGCAGCTCCGGGACAGGGACCCGCGCTTCGCAGTATTTT

J: TRBJ2-2
size: few
D: .
V: TRBV5-6
CDR3: CASSQRTDTGELFF
DNA: TGTGCCAGCAGCCAGCGGACAGACACCGGGGAGCTGTTTTTT

J: TRBJ1-2
size: .
D: TRBD1
V: TRBV2
CDR3: CASSGQGYGYTF
DNA: TGTGCCAGCAGTGGACAGGGGTATGGCTACACCTTC

J: TRBJ2-7
size: .
D: TRBD1
V: TRBV29-1
CDR3: CSVRDRGGSYEQYF
DNA: TGCAGCGTTCGGGACAGGGGAGGGAGCTACGAGCAGTACTTC

J: TRBJ1-1
size: .
D: .
V: TRBV7-9
CDR3: CASRPSGFVDTEAFF
DNA: TGTGCCAGCAGGCCGTCGGGATTCGTCGACACTGAAGCTTTCTTT

J: TRBJ2-4
size: once
D: .
V: TRBV29-1
CDR3: CSVASDTGGKNIQYF
DNA: TGCAGCGTCGCCTCCGACACAGGTGGAAAAAACATTCAGTACTTC

J: TRBJ1-1
size: .
D: .
V: TRBV11-3
CDR3: CASSWERGRDTEAFF
DNA: TGTGCCAGCAGCTGGGAGAGAGGACGGGACACTGAAGCTTTCTTT

J: TRBJ2-5
size: .
D: .
V: TRBV7-8
CDR3: CASSPLTGFVETQYF
DNA: TGTGCCAGCAGCCCCTTGACAGGCTTTGTGGAGACCCAGTACTTC

J: TRBJ2-1
size: .
D: TRBD2
V: TRBV19
CDR3: CASSIGAGVFHEQFF
DNA: TGTGCCAGTAGTATAGGGGCGGGGGTGTTCCATGAGCAGTTCTTC

J: TRBJ2-3
size: .
D: .
V: TRBV29-1
CDR3: CSVEGGVFGGRTDTQYF
DNA: TGCAGCGTTGAAGGGGGTGTATTTGGCGGGCGCACAGATACGCAGTATTTT

J: TRBJ2-7
size: .
D: TRBD1
V: TRBV27
CDR3: CASSFYSGTGKEQYF
DNA: TGTGCCAGCAGTTTCTACTCCGGGACAGGGAAAGAGCAGTACTTC

J: TRBJ2-1
size: .
D: .
V: TRBV7-2
CDR3: CASSLEYGSFNEQFF
DNA: TGTGCCAGCAGCTTAGAATACGGGTCGTTCAATGAGCAGTTCTTC

J: TRBJ1-6
size: .
D: TRBD1
V: TRBV10-3
CDR3: CATRTGGGRIDSPLHF
DNA: TGTGCCACTAGGACAGGGGGCGGAAGGATTGATTCACCCCTCCACTTT

J: TRBJ1-6
size: .
D: .
V: TRBV19
CDR3: CASSIAIRSPNSPLHF
DNA: TGTGCCAGTAGTATAGCTATCCGGAGCCCAAATTCACCCCTCCACTTT

J: TRBJ1-2
size: .
D: TRBD1
V: TRBV13
CDR3: CASSPQGYGYTF
DNA: TGTGCCAGCAGCCCACAGGGGTACGGCTACACCTTC

J: TRBJ1-5
size: .
D: TRBD1
V: TRBV2
CDR3: CASSEDRRFSNQPQHF
DNA: TGTGCCAGCAGTGAGGACAGGCGTTTTAGCAATCAGCCCCAGCATTTT

J: TRBJ2-1
size: few
D: .
V: TRBV27
CDR3: CASSLSAWGGGPHEQFF
DNA: TGTGCCAGCAGTTTATCGGCCTGGGGAGGAGGGCCCCATGAGCAGTTCTTC

J: TRBJ2-7
size: .
D: TRBD1
V: TRBV30
CDR3: CAWSVGSGGEQYF
DNA: TGTGCCTGGAGTGTAGGGTCAGGGGGCGAGCAGTACTTC